This T cell receptor beta chain stems from a study of blood T cell repertoires in COVID-19. Authors' analysis steps: Reference gene primers were amplified, and this amplification served to estimate nucleated cell counts. The assay was immunoSEQ multiplex PCR, and TCRdb's table has in-frame clones only and misses some. D and trimming come from the DNA, and the V and J calls and clone size come from that table. This sample has nearly 35,000 clones, with about 87% found just once. The ends were cut back, 5 bases at V and 7 bases at J, with 8 bases in the middle. This CDR3 contains 12 residues. Per the germline V gene, CDR1 is MNHEY and CDR2 is SMNVEV (reference sequence). This clone was picked up one time.

Specimen: peripheral blood. The clonotype comes from a man in his 70s with acute or convalescent COVID-19. This chain links TRBV27 with TRBJ2-2; no clear D. CDR3 in DNA: TGTGCCAGCAGTGGAGTTGGCGGGGAGCTGTTTTTT. It translates to CASSGVGGELFF.